This TCR beta chain stems from a study of shared clonotypes between healthy human individuals. The protocol was immunoSEQ multiplex PCR, while the TCRdb copy is restricted to in-frame clones and leaves out a portion. This table holds about half a million clones, 79% found once. This CDR3 spans 15 amino acids. Unmatched junction bases numbered 5, after V lost 4 bases and J lost 2 bases. The germline gives CDR1 SGHTA, CDR2 FQGNSA. The sequenced sample consisted of PBMCs. This clonotype was sampled from a woman aged 40-49 years in good health. Some clones in this sample may be carry-over from other donors' samples. This chain connects TRBV7-2 to TRBJ2-7; 10 bases fit TRBD2. CDR3 in DNA: TGTGCCAGCAGCTCTCTAGCGGGAGTGCCCTACGAGCAGTACTTC. Translation: CASSSLAGVPYEQYF.